The present T cell receptor (beta chain) was sequenced within a study of T-cell reconstitution after alpha-beta-depleted transplantation in children. This CDR3 contains 15 residues. Germline-derived CDR1 and CDR2 are SGHTA and FQGNSA. V was clipped by 5 bases and J by 1 base, with 14 bases between them. This clonotype showed up just a few times. TCRbeta library preparation incorporated unique molecular identifiers. TCRdb processed the PCR reads anew with MiXCR; each CDR3 protein has one entry. The sample includes about 400,000 distinct CDR3 sequences, 13% of them seen just once. This chain connects TRBV7-2 to TRBJ1-1; D uncertain. This receptor was obtained from a human donor who donated a stem cell graft to a child with Fanconi anemia. This specimen was PBMCs, taken from the stem cell graft. The CDR3 sequence is CASSPQPQRNTEAFF. As DNA, the CDR3 is TGTGCCAGCAGCCCTCAACCGCAAAGGAACACTGAAGCTTTCTTT.